This T cell receptor (beta chain) came from a study of T cells in Graves' hyperthyroidism and ophthalmopathy. Amplified TCR beta CDR3 regions came from RNA transcripts. The TCR CDR3 was amplified in a first-round RT-PCR using the HTBI primer set. TCRdb redid the calling of the multiplex PCR reads with MiXCR, one entry per CDR3 protein. Of roughly 350,000 distinct CDR3 sequences listed, around 14% are singletons. J lost 4 bases, V lost 4 bases, and 8 bases had no gene match. Germline CDR1 and CDR2: SGHVS and FQNEAQ. This CDR3 comprises 16 residues. This clonotype was seen ten or more times. The study enrolled patients aged 18 to 65 with newly diagnosed hyperthyroidism of under 2 months' duration. Investigators excluded patients with uncontrolled infection, other autoimmune disease, pregnancy or lactation.

Sequencing used blood. The chain combines TRBV7-8 with TRBJ1-4, with 8 bases fitting TRBD1. The clonotype originates from a woman in her twenties or thirties with Graves' hyperthyroidism. CDR3 nucleotide sequence: TGTGCCAGCAGCTGGACAGGGACGGGCGATAATGAAAAACTGTTTTTT. It translates to CASSWTGTGDNEKLFF.